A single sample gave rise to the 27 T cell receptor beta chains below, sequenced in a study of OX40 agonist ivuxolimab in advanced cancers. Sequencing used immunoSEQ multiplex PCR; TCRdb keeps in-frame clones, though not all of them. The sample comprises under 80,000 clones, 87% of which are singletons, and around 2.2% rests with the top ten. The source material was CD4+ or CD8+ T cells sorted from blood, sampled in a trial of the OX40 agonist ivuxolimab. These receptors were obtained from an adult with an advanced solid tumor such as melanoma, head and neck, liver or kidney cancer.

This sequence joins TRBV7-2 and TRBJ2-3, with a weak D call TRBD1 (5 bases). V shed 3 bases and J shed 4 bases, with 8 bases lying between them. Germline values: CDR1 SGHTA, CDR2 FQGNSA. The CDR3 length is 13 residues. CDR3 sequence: CASSFRVADTQYF. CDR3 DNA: TGTGCCAGCAGCTTCAGGGTAGCAGATACGCAGTATTTT.

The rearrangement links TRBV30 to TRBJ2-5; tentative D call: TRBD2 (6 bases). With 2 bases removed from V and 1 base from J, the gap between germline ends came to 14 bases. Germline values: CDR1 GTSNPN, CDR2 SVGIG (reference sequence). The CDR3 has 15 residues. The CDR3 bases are TGTGCCTGGAGTATACCCCAGCGGGTCCAAGAGACCCAGTACTTC. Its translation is CAWSIPQRVQETQYF. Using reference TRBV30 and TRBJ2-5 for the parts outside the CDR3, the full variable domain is SQTIHQWPATLVQPVGSPLSLECTVEGTSNPNLYWYRQAAGRGLQLLFYSVGIGQISSEVPQNLSASRPQDRQFILSSKKLLLSDSGFYLCAWSIPQRVQETQYFGPGTRLLVL.

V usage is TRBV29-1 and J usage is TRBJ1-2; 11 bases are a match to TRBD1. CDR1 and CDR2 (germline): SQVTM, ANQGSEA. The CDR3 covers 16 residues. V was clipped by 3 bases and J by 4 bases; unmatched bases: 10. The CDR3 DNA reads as TGCAGCGTTGAGGACAGGGGGCGCGGTTCTACCTATGGCTACACCTTC. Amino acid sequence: CSVEDRGRGSTYGYTF.

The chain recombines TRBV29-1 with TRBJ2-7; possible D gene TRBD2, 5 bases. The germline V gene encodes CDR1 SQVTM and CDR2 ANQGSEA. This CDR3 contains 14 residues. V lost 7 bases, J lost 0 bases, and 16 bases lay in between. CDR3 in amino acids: CSAIGLFSSYEQYF. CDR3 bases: TGCAGCGCGATAGGACTGTTCTCCTCCTACGAGCAGTACTTC.

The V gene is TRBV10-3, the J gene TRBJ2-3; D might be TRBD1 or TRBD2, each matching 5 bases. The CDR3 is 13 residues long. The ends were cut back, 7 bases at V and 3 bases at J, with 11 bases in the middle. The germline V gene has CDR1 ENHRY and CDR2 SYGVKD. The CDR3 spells CAITPGPTDTQYF. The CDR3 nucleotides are TGTGCCATCACCCCGGGACCTACAGATACGCAGTATTTT.

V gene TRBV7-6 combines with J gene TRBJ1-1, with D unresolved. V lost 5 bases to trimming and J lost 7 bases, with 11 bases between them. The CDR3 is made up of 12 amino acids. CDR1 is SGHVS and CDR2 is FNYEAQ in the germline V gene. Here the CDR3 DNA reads TGTGCCAGCAGCCAAGCGATGGGTGAAGCTTTCTTT. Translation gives CASSQAMGEAFF.

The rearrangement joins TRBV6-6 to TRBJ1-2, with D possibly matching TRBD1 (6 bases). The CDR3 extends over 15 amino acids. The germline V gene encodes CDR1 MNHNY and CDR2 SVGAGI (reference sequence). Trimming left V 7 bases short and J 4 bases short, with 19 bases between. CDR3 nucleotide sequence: TGTGCCAGCAAGGACAGCCAAGGGGGTTCCTATGGCTACACCTTC. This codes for CASKDSQGGSYGYTF.

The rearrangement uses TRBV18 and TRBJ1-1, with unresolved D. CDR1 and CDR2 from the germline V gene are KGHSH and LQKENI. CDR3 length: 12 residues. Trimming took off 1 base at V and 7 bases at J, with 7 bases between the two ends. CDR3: CASSPLGSEAFF. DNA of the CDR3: TGTGCCAGCTCACCACTTGGTAGTGAAGCTTTCTTT.

The CDR3 here is CASSSHRGQGAYGYTF. The CDR3 nucleotides are TGTGCCAGCAGTTCACATAGGGGACAGGGAGCCTATGGCTACACCTTC. The chain is built from TRBV28 and TRBJ1-2; the match to TRBD1 covers 9 bases. Germline V gene sequence: CDR1 MDHEN, CDR2 SYDVKM. The CDR3 loop spans 16 amino acids. The junction had 10 bases not matched to a gene; V was cut back by 4 bases and J by 4 bases.

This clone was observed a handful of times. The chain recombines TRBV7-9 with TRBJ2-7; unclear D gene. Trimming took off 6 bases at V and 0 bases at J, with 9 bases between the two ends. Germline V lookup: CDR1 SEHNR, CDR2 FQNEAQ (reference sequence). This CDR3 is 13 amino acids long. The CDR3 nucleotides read TGTGCCAGCAGAGGATTGAGCTCCTACGAGCAGTACTTC. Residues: CASRGLSSYEQYF.

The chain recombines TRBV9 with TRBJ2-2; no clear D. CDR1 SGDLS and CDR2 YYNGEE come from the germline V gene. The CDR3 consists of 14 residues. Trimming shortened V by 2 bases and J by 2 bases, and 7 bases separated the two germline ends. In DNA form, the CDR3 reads TGTGCCAGCAGCGTTCAAGTTAACACCGGGGAGCTGTTTTTT. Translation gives CASSVQVNTGELFF.

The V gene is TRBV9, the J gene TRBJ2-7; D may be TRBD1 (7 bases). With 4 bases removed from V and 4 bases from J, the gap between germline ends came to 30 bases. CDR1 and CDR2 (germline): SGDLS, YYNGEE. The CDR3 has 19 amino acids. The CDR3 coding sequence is TGTGCCAGCAGCCCCGACCTAGGCAGGACGGCCAGGGGGGAATACGAGCAGTACTTC. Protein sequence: CASSPDLGRTARGEYEQYF.

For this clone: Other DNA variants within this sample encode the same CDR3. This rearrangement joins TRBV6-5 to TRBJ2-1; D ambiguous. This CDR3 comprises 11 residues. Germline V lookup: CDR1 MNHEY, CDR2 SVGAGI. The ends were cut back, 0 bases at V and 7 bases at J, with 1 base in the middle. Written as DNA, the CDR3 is TGTGCCAGCAGTTACTCTAATGAGCAGTTCTTC. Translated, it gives CASSYSNEQFF.

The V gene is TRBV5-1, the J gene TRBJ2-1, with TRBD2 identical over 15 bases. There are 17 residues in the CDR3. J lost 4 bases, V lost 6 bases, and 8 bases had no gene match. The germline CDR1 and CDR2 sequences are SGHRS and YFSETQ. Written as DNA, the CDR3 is TGCGCCAGCATGGGGGGGACTAGCGGGAGGCCGTACAATGAGCAGTTCTTC. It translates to CASMGGTSGRPYNEQFF.

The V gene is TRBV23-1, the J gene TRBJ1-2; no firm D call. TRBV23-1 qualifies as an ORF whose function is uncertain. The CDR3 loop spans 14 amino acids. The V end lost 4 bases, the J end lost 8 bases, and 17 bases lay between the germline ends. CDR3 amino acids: CASSLMGREWGYTF. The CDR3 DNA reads TGCGCCAGCAGTCTCATGGGTCGGGAGTGGGGCTACACCTTC.

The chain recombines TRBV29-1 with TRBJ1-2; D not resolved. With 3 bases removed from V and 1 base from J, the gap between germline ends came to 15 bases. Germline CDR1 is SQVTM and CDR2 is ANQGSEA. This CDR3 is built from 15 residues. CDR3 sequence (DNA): TGCAGCGTTGACACCCCGCTACGCAGTAACTATGGCTACACCTTC. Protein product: CSVDTPLRSNYGYTF.

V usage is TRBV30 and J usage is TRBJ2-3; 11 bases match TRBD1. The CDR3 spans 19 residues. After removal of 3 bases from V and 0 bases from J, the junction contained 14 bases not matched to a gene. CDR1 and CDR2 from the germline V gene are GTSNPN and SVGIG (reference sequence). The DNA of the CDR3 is TGTGCCTGGAGGACGGACAGGGGGCTAGCGGGGCTCAGCACAGATACGCAGTATTTT. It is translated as CAWRTDRGLAGLSTDTQYF.

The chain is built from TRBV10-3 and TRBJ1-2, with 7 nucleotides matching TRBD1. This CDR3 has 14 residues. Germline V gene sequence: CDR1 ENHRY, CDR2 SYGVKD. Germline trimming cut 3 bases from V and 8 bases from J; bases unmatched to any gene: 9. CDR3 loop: CAISEDQGVNGYTF. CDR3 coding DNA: TGTGCCATCAGTGAAGATCAGGGGGTGAACGGCTACACCTTC.

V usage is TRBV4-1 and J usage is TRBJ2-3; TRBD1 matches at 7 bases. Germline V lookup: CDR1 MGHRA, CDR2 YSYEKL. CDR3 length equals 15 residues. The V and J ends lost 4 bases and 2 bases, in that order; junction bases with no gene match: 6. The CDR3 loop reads CASSPRGTDTDTQYF. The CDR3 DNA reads TGCGCCAGCAGCCCCCGAGGGACAGACACAGATACGCAGTATTTT.

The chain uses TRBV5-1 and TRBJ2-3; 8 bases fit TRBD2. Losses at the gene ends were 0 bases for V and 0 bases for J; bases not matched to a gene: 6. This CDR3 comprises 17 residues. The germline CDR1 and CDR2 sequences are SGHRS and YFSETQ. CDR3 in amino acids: CASSLVRLAGSTDTQYF. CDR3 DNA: TGCGCCAGCAGCTTGGTAAGGCTAGCGGGTAGCACAGATACGCAGTATTTT. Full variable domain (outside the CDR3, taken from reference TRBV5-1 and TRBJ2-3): KAGVTQTPRYLIKTRGQQVTLSCSPISGHRSVSWYQQTPGQGLQFLFEYFSETQRNKGNFPGRFSGRQFSNSRSEMNVSTLELGDSALYLCASSLVRLAGSTDTQYFGPGTRLTVL.

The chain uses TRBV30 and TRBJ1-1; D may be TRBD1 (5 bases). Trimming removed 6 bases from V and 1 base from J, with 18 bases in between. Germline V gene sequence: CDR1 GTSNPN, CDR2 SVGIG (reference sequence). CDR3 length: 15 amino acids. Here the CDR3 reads CACQPRAGTNTEAFF. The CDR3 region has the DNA TGTGCCTGTCAACCTAGGGCGGGGACGAACACTGAAGCTTTCTTT.

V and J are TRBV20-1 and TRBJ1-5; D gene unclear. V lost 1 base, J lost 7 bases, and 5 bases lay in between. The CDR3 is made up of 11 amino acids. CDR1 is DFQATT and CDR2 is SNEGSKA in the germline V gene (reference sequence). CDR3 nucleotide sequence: TGCAGTGCTAGAGTGTCCCAGCCCCAGCATTTT. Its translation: CSARVSQPQHF.

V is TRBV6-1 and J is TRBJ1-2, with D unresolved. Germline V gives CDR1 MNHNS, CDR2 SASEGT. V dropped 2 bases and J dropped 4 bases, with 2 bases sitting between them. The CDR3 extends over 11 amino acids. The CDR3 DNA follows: TGTGCCAGCAGTGAATTCTATGGCTACACCTTC. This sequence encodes CASSEFYGYTF.

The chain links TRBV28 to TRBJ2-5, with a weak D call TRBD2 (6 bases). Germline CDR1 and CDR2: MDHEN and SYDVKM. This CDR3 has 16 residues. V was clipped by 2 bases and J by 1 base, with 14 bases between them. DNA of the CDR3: TGTGCCAGCAGTTTAATGGCCGTCGGGAGCCAAGAGACCCAGTACTTC. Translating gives CASSLMAVGSQETQYF.

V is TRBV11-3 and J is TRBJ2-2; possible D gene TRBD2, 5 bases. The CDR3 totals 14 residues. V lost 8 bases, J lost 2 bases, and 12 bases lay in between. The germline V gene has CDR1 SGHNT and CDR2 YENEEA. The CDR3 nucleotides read TGTGCCAGCTCCGACGGAGGAAACACCGGGGAGCTGTTTTTT. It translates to CASSDGGNTGELFF.

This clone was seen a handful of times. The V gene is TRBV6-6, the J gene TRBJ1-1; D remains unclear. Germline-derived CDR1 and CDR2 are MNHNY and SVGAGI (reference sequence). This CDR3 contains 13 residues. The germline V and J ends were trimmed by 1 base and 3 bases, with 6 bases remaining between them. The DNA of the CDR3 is TGTGCCAGCAGTTACTTCGAGGACACTGAAGCTTTCTTT. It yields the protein CASSYFEDTEAFF.

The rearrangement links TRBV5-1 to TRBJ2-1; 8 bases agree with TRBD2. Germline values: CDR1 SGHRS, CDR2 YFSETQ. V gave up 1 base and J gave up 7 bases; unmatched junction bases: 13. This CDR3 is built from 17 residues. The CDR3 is CASSLSGIAGLVNEQFF. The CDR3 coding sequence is TGCGCCAGCAGCTTGTCCGGAATAGCGGGGCTAGTGAATGAGCAGTTCTTC.